This T cell receptor beta chain was identified during a study of blood T cell repertoires in COVID-19. Authors' processing steps: Reference gene primer amplification yielded estimated nucleated cell counts. Produced via immunoSEQ multiplex PCR; TCRdb's table is partial and in-frame only. The V and J calls and clone size were taken over from that table, and D and trimming were inferred from the DNA. This sample has a few hundred thousand clones, with approximately 90% found just once. Trimming pared 4 bases from V and 6 bases from J, leaving 23 bases between. Germline CDR1 SGHRS, CDR2 YFSETQ. The CDR3 is 16 amino acids.

The sample consisted of PBMCs or T cells enriched from blood (not recorded which). The sequence came from a woman between 18 and 30 years old in a cohort exposed to, infected with or recovered from COVID-19 (not recorded which). This chain connects TRBV5-1 to TRBJ2-7, with D possibly matching TRBD1 (5 bases). CDR3: CASSPGARQFGFEQYF. In nucleotides, the CDR3 is TGCGCCAGCAGCCCTGGGGCCCGACAGTTCGGTTTCGAGCAGTACTTC.